These T cell receptor beta chains were read from a single sample in a study of blood T cell repertoires in COVID-19. Profiled with immunoSEQ multiplex PCR; TCRdb holds only in-frame clones, not every one. The sample holds about 140,000 clones, about 83% seen once. Source material: PBMCs or T cells enriched from blood (not recorded which). These receptors originate from a woman between 50 and 59 years old with acute COVID-19. CDR3s include the opening cysteine and the closing phenylalanine or tryptophan. The order of the fields is V gene, J gene, D gene, clone size, CDR3 protein, CDR3 DNA. D genes are given only for firm matches. Where a row states a size, it is once, few, many or the class of an expanded clone; other rows omit it.

v_call: TRBV11-2; j_call: TRBJ2-7; d_call: TRBD2; clone_size: .; cdr3_aa: CASSKGLAGESEQYF; cdr3_nt: TGTGCCAGCAGCAAGGGACTAGCGGGAGAGTCCGAGCAGTACTTC
v_call: TRBV18; j_call: TRBJ2-5; d_call: TRBD1; clone_size: .; cdr3_aa: CASSPPGGRETQYF; cdr3_nt: TGTGCCAGCTCACCTCCAGGGGGCAGAGAGACCCAGTACTTC
v_call: TRBV19; j_call: TRBJ2-3; d_call: TRBD1; clone_size: .; cdr3_aa: CASSIKQGLGTDTQYF; cdr3_nt: TGTGCCAGTAGTATAAAACAGGGGCTGGGCACAGATACGCAGTATTTT
v_call: TRBV11-2; j_call: TRBJ1-6; d_call: .; clone_size: .; cdr3_aa: CASSSEAVGGSPLHF; cdr3_nt: TGTGCCAGCAGCTCGGAGGCGGTAGGCGGTTCACCCCTCCACTTT
v_call: TRBV9; j_call: TRBJ1-2; d_call: .; clone_size: .; cdr3_aa: CASSVTVESGYGYTF; cdr3_nt: TGTGCCAGCAGCGTAACGGTTGAGAGCGGGTATGGCTACACCTTC
v_call: TRBV9; j_call: TRBJ2-7; d_call: TRBD1; clone_size: once; cdr3_aa: CASSDTGGEQYF; cdr3_nt: TGTGCCAGCAGCGATACAGGGGGAGAGCAGTACTTC
v_call: TRBV10-3; j_call: TRBJ2-7; d_call: TRBD2; clone_size: once; cdr3_aa: CAISGGTSGAYEQYF; cdr3_nt: TGTGCCATCAGTGGGGGGACTAGCGGTGCCTACGAGCAGTACTTC
v_call: TRBV11-2; j_call: TRBJ1-2; d_call: .; clone_size: .; cdr3_aa: CASSLQLDAGWRGGYTF; cdr3_nt: TGTGCCAGCAGCTTACAGCTCGATGCCGGGTGGAGGGGTGGCTACACCTTC
v_call: TRBV5-1; j_call: TRBJ2-3; d_call: TRBD2; clone_size: .; cdr3_aa: CASSSNLAGGPSTDTQYF; cdr3_nt: TGCGCCAGCAGCTCGAATTTAGCGGGAGGACCTAGCACAGATACGCAGTATTTT
v_call: TRBV12-3/TRBV12-4; j_call: TRBJ2-1; d_call: .; clone_size: .; cdr3_aa: CASTRGNEQFF; cdr3_nt: TGTGCCAGCACCAGGGGCAATGAGCAGTTCTTC
v_call: TRBV5-1; j_call: TRBJ2-1; d_call: .; clone_size: .; cdr3_aa: CASSLAPGTANEQFF; cdr3_nt: TGCGCCAGCAGCTTGGCTCCCGGGACTGCCAATGAGCAGTTCTTC
v_call: TRBV5-1; j_call: TRBJ2-5; d_call: TRBD1; clone_size: .; cdr3_aa: CASGLWDSQETQYF; cdr3_nt: TGCGCCAGCGGGTTATGGGACAGTCAAGAGACCCAGTACTTC
v_call: TRBV19; j_call: TRBJ1-2; d_call: TRBD1; clone_size: .; cdr3_aa: CASSIDLINPGQGNGYTF; cdr3_nt: TGTGCCAGTAGTATAGACCTTATAAACCCGGGACAGGGAAATGGCTACACCTTC
v_call: TRBV5-1; j_call: TRBJ2-7; d_call: .; clone_size: .; cdr3_aa: CASSSRQSYEQYF; cdr3_nt: TGCGCCAGCAGTTCAAGACAGTCCTACGAGCAGTACTTC
v_call: TRBV28; j_call: TRBJ1-6; d_call: .; clone_size: few; cdr3_aa: CASSGFRAYNSPLHF; cdr3_nt: TGTGCCAGCAGTGGATTCAGGGCTTATAATTCACCCCTCCACTTT
v_call: TRBV28; j_call: TRBJ1-6; d_call: TRBD1; clone_size: .; cdr3_aa: CASSLYSPGQGSIYSPLHF; cdr3_nt: TGTGCCAGCAGTTTATATTCCCCGGGACAGGGGAGCATCTATTCACCCCTCCACTTT
v_call: TRBV5-6; j_call: TRBJ1-4; d_call: .; clone_size: .; cdr3_aa: CASSLGPGATNEKLFF; cdr3_nt: TGTGCCAGCAGCTTGGGACCGGGTGCAACTAATGAAAAACTGTTTTTT
v_call: TRBV9; j_call: TRBJ2-3; d_call: TRBD2; clone_size: .; cdr3_aa: CASSVGTSRTDTQYF; cdr3_nt: TGTGCCAGCAGCGTAGGGACTAGCCGCACAGATACGCAGTATTTT
v_call: TRBV6-4; j_call: TRBJ1-2; d_call: TRBD1; clone_size: .; cdr3_aa: CASSPGQTNYGYTF; cdr3_nt: TGTGCCAGCAGCCCGGGACAGACTAACTATGGCTACACCTTC
v_call: TRBV7-9; j_call: TRBJ1-2; d_call: .; clone_size: .; cdr3_aa: CASSPPGEGGYGYTF; cdr3_nt: TGTGCCAGCAGCCCCCCAGGAGAGGGAGGCTATGGCTACACCTTC
v_call: TRBV1; j_call: TRBJ2-2; d_call: .; clone_size: once; cdr3_aa: CTSSQETDRLFF; cdr3_nt: TGCACCAGCAGCCAAGAGACAGATCGGCTGTTTTTT
v_call: TRBV7-9; j_call: TRBJ1-1; d_call: .; clone_size: few; cdr3_aa: CASSLQGNTEAFF; cdr3_nt: TGTGCCAGCAGCTTACAGGGCAACACTGAAGCTTTCTTT
v_call: TRBV19; j_call: TRBJ1-2; d_call: .; clone_size: few; cdr3_aa: CASSSIRDGYTF; cdr3_nt: TGTGCCAGTAGTTCGATACGAGATGGCTACACCTTC
v_call: TRBV29-1; j_call: TRBJ1-1; d_call: .; clone_size: .; cdr3_aa: CSASGGGTGTEAFF; cdr3_nt: TGCAGCGCCTCCGGGGGGGGAACGGGAACTGAAGCTTTCTTT
v_call: TRBV29-1; j_call: TRBJ2-5; d_call: .; clone_size: once; cdr3_aa: CSVEEEAGRWETQYF; cdr3_nt: TGCAGCGTTGAAGAGGAAGCGGGCCGGTGGGAGACCCAGTACTTC
v_call: TRBV4-2; j_call: TRBJ2-1; d_call: TRBD1; clone_size: .; cdr3_aa: CASSFLARLGQGNNEQFF; cdr3_nt: TGTGCCAGCAGCTTCCTGGCTCGGTTGGGACAGGGGAATAATGAGCAGTTCTTC
v_call: TRBV30; j_call: TRBJ1-2; d_call: .; clone_size: .; cdr3_aa: CAWSVFQGHGYTF; cdr3_nt: TGTGCCTGGAGTGTATTCCAGGGCCATGGCTACACCTTC
v_call: TRBV7-9; j_call: TRBJ1-1; d_call: TRBD1; clone_size: .; cdr3_aa: CASSPEDRAAFF; cdr3_nt: TGTGCCAGCAGCCCAGAAGACAGGGCAGCTTTCTTT
v_call: TRBV2; j_call: TRBJ1-5; d_call: TRBD1; clone_size: .; cdr3_aa: CASSWDREEPQHF; cdr3_nt: TGTGCCAGCAGTTGGGACAGGGAAGAGCCCCAGCATTTT
v_call: TRBV5-5; j_call: TRBJ1-1; d_call: .; clone_size: once; cdr3_aa: CASSLVQVNTEAFF; cdr3_nt: TGTGCCAGCAGCTTAGTACAGGTGAACACTGAAGCTTTCTTT
v_call: TRBV5-1; j_call: TRBJ2-1; d_call: TRBD2; clone_size: medium-sized; cdr3_aa: CASSLGRASGEEAYNEQFF; cdr3_nt: TGCGCCAGCAGCTTGGGGCGGGCTAGCGGAGAGGAAGCCTACAATGAGCAGTTCTTC
v_call: TRBV19; j_call: TRBJ1-1; d_call: TRBD1; clone_size: .; cdr3_aa: CASSEWGQGSAEAFF; cdr3_nt: TGTGCCAGTAGTGAATGGGGACAGGGGAGTGCTGAAGCTTTCTTT
v_call: TRBV6-5; j_call: TRBJ1-1; d_call: .; clone_size: .; cdr3_aa: CASSSWGGDTEAFF; cdr3_nt: TGTGCCAGCAGTTCCTGGGGGGGTGACACTGAAGCTTTCTTT
v_call: TRBV7-2; j_call: TRBJ2-7; d_call: .; clone_size: .; cdr3_aa: CASTKGPSYEQYF; cdr3_nt: TGTGCCAGCACCAAGGGGCCCTCCTACGAGCAGTACTTC
v_call: TRBV15; j_call: TRBJ1-4; d_call: TRBD1; clone_size: .; cdr3_aa: CATSRDHRGLGEKLFF; cdr3_nt: TGTGCCACCAGCAGGGACCACAGGGGGCTTGGTGAAAAACTGTTTTTT
v_call: TRBV12-3/TRBV12-4; j_call: TRBJ2-1; d_call: .; clone_size: .; cdr3_aa: CASSLEGEQFF; cdr3_nt: TGTGCCAGCAGTTTGGAGGGTGAGCAGTTCTTC
v_call: TRBV7-8; j_call: TRBJ2-5; d_call: .; clone_size: .; cdr3_aa: CASSFNRETQYF; cdr3_nt: TGTGCCAGCAGCTTCAACAGGGAGACCCAGTACTTC
v_call: TRBV2; j_call: TRBJ2-5; d_call: TRBD1; clone_size: .; cdr3_aa: CASRQGRQETQYF; cdr3_nt: TGTGCCAGCCGACAGGGGCGACAAGAGACCCAGTACTTC
v_call: TRBV6-5; j_call: TRBJ1-1; d_call: .; clone_size: .; cdr3_aa: CASRMVVGAGEAFF; cdr3_nt: TGTGCCAGCAGGATGGTGGTGGGGGCTGGTGAAGCTTTCTTT
v_call: TRBV19; j_call: TRBJ2-7; d_call: TRBD2; clone_size: .; cdr3_aa: CASSIGAGGTYEQYF; cdr3_nt: TGTGCCAGTAGTATAGGGGCGGGAGGGACCTACGAGCAGTACTTC
v_call: TRBV18; j_call: TRBJ2-4; d_call: TRBD1; clone_size: .; cdr3_aa: CASSPPEGQLAKNIQYF; cdr3_nt: TGTGCCAGCTCACCTCCAGAGGGACAGTTAGCCAAAAACATTCAGTACTTC
v_call: TRBV19; j_call: TRBJ2-4; d_call: .; clone_size: .; cdr3_aa: CASSREWRAKNIQYF; cdr3_nt: TGTGCCAGTAGTAGAGAATGGAGGGCCAAAAACATTCAGTACTTC
v_call: TRBV5-1; j_call: TRBJ1-6; d_call: .; clone_size: once; cdr3_aa: CASSLAGEPQPLHF; cdr3_nt: TGCGCCAGCAGCTTGGCCGGGGAACCCCAGCCCCTCCACTTT
v_call: TRBV18; j_call: TRBJ1-5; d_call: TRBD1; clone_size: .; cdr3_aa: CASSPLGGNNQPQHF; cdr3_nt: TGTGCCAGCTCACCACTAGGGGGCAACAATCAGCCCCAGCATTTT
v_call: TRBV5-4; j_call: TRBJ2-1; d_call: TRBD2; clone_size: .; cdr3_aa: CASSFPGLAGPGEQFF; cdr3_nt: TGTGCCAGCAGCTTTCCGGGACTAGCGGGGCCGGGTGAGCAGTTCTTC
v_call: TRBV7-2; j_call: TRBJ2-5; d_call: TRBD2; clone_size: .; cdr3_aa: CASSLALSGRSETQYF; cdr3_nt: TGTGCCAGCAGCTTAGCCCTTAGCGGGAGGAGTGAGACCCAGTACTTC
v_call: TRBV7-2; j_call: TRBJ1-4; d_call: .; clone_size: .; cdr3_aa: CASSHRKLFF; cdr3_nt: TGTGCCAGCAGCCATCGGAAACTGTTTTTT
v_call: TRBV7-2; j_call: TRBJ1-2; d_call: TRBD1; clone_size: .; cdr3_aa: CASSLGTVEGRLYGYTF; cdr3_nt: TGTGCCAGCAGCTTGGGGACAGTCGAGGGGCGTCTCTATGGCTACACCTTC